The present T cell receptor (beta chain) was sequenced within a study of CD8 T cells in Susac syndrome. Random hexamers served to reverse transcribe roughly 0.45 to 1 ug RNA. Amplification of TCR beta CDR3 used immunoSEQ multiplex PCR across 54 Vbeta and 13 Jbeta. TCRdb analysed the immunoSEQ multiplex PCR reads with MiXCR anew, one entry per CDR3 protein. The sample records about 400,000 distinct CDR3 sequences, more than 80% being singletons. Blood CD8+ and CD4+ T cells underwent high-throughput TCR beta sequencing. Stable or active relapsing-remitting multiple sclerosis, untreated and meeting revised McDonald criteria, defined the controls. The TEMRA cells underwent FACS enrichment, while the CD8+ and CD4+ T cells underwent negative isolation. Trimming removed 4 bases from V and 5 bases from J; junction bases left unmatched: 3. Per germline, CDR1 SGHRS and CDR2 YFSETQ. The CDR3 is made up of 15 amino acids.

The sample comprised CD8+ T cells from PBMCs. The TCR originated in a human donor with multiple sclerosis. This chain joins TRBV5-1 and TRBJ2-2, with TRBD1 matching over 12 bases. In DNA, the CDR3 is TGCGCCAGCAGCCAGGGACAGGGGGCGACCGGGGAGCTGTTTTTT. Translated, it gives CASSQGQGATGELFF.